This entry concerns a single TCR beta chain. Its cognate antigen has yet to be identified. Base qualities are not recorded, but no much larger clone differs from it by a single base. The immunoSEQ Assay, a bias-controlled multiplex PCR, was used to amplify TCRbeta CDR3 regions from genomic DNA. The authors processed their data as follows. Nucleated cell counts per sample were estimated from amplification of reference gene primers within the assay. Sequence reads were collapsed and filtered to measure the absolute abundance of every unique TCRbeta CDR3 rearrangement. For each sample, productive Simpson clonality was calculated as the square root of Simpson's diversity index across productive rearrangements. The table was pulled from immuneACCESS by TCRdb, which kept in-frame rearrangements only. Such tables lose some clones; where checked, under half of the loss comes from unresolved V genes, and the rest has no known cause. For V, J and clone size, that table is used; D and trimming come from the DNA. The sample has about 180,000 clones on record, around 89% of them singletons. The leading ten clones occupy 1.5% to 2% of the sample.

Samples from volunteer blood donors who had recovered from COVID-19 were contributed by a second Seattle source. Collaborating institutions collected whole blood in K2EDTA tubes following their own protocols. For TCRbeta analysis, collaborators shipped samples in one of three forms: frozen whole blood, isolated PBMCs, or DNA extracted from either of those sample types. This specimen belongs to a study of blood T cell repertoires in COVID-19 (TCRdb year 2020). Background on the whole study: The collaborator samples originated in the United States, Italy and Spain and spanned the acute and convalescent phases of COVID-19. The prospective study material was composed of cDNA or gDNA derived from T cells, B-cell-depleted T cells, or PBMCs. The dataset comprised deeply sampled blood TCRbeta repertoires from subjects exposed to, actively infected with, or recovered from COVID-19. The repertoires were released in a freely available public database meant as a resource for research on the immune response to SARS-CoV-2. The samples were drawn from the first 160 participants of the ongoing ImmuneRACE study and from roughly 1,300 subjects provided by 6 global collaborators. A de-identified subject ID, COVID-19 status, age in years and sex were almost always included in the sample metadata. Where HLA class I and class II types were available, the types were taken from metadata supplied by the sample provider, not from assay-based typing.

Compared with germline, V lacks 5 bases and J lacks 5 bases; bases without a gene match: 8. The CDR3 runs 13 amino acids, cysteine and phenylalanine included. Only the CDR3 portion is preserved as DNA: 39 bases, with reading frame beginning at the first base. As encoded in the germline V gene, CDR1 is SQVTM while CDR2 is ANQGSEA. Beyond this particular receptor, the publication reports: The amount of clinical and demographic metadata varied by source and participant and was provided uncurated.

This clonotype originated in a man between 18 and 35 years old who had recovered from COVID-19. Rearrangement joined TRBV29-1 to TRBJ2-7; TRBD1 aligns with 8 central bases. What was sequenced was peripheral blood. The sequenced DNA: TGCAGCGTTCGGCGACAGGGGAGGAACGAGCAGTACTTC. It translates as CSVRRQGRNEQYF.